The 7 T cell receptor beta chains reported below all come from one sample, sequenced in a study of tissue T cells after allogeneic stem cell transplantation. The time point: mouse harvest day 7 after allogeneic transplant. Tail vein injection delivered 10^7 T-cell-depleted bone marrow cells and 10^6 splenic CD5+ T cells. Only in-frame clones appear in the TCRdb table, and some are missing; sequencing was by immunoSEQ multiplex PCR. This table has 9,500 or so clones, 35% to 50% appearing once. Material: skin. These receptors originate from a female BALB/c mouse given C57BL/6 T cells with graft-versus-host disease after an allogeneic hematopoietic cell transplant.

Comment on this clone: Mouse names are used for the genes. Read coverage stops 1 residue before the CDR3 terminus; the germline J gene supplies the remainder. The gene calls are TRBV26 and TRBJ1-3, with TRBD1 identical over 9 bases. This CDR3 spans 14 amino acids. After removal of 5 bases from V and 4 bases from J, the junction contained 3 bases not matched to a gene. Germline lookup yields CDR1 KGHPV and CDR2 FQNQEV (reference sequence). CDR3 region: CASSYRGRGNTLYF. The CDR3 DNA, read in part, is TGTGCCAGCAGTTACAGGGGGCGAGGAAATACGCTCTAT.

This clone was counted a single time. Genes and germline come from the mouse. The sequence runs out 1 residue before the end of the CDR3; the remainder is reconstructed from the germline J gene. This chain uses TRBV3 with TRBJ2-5; 7 bases agree with TRBD2. Germline V gene lookup returns CDR1 SNHLY and CDR2 FYNGKV (reference sequence). J lost 1 base, V lost 2 bases, and 0 bases had no gene match. CDR3 length: 14 residues. Incomplete CDR3 DNA: TGTGCCAGCAGCTTAACTGGGGACCAAGACACCCAGTAC. Its translation is CASSLTGDQDTQY. Given in full, the CDR3 is CASSLTGDQDTQYF.

As regards this clone: These gene names are mouse names. The read gets to within 1 residue of the CDR3 end, and the germline J gene fills in the rest. The J gene is TRBJ2-7, the V gene TRBV24; 8 bases are a match to TRBD2. Germline V lookup: CDR1 KGHTA, CDR2 FRNEEI. V gave up 0 bases and J gave up 5 bases; unmatched junction bases: 6. This CDR3 region has 15 residues. This CDR3 is CASSLYGLGGDEQYF. The CDR3 DNA, read in part, is TGTGCCAGCAGTCTGTATGGGCTGGGGGGCGATGAACAGTAC.

About this clone: Each gene name is a mouse one. The read ends 1 residue before the CDR3 terminus; that terminus is restored from the germline J gene. The chain has TRBV16 and TRBJ2-3; D remains ambiguous. With 0 bases removed from V and 0 bases from J, the gap between germline ends came to 7 bases. The CDR3 length is 15 residues. CDR1 SGHSA and CDR2 FRNQAP come from the germline V gene. Incomplete CDR3 DNA: TGTGCAAGCAGCTTAGAGGGCGGGAGTGCAGAAACGCTGTAT. Protein sequence: CASSLEGGSAETLY. The full CDR3 sequence reads CASSLEGGSAETLYF.

Of note for this clone: These gene names are mouse names. The read halts 1 residue ahead of the CDR3 end, with the missing end drawn from the germline J gene. V usage is TRBV23 and J usage is TRBJ1-1; the table's D gene call, TRBD1, was not cross checked with the DNA. The germline V gene has CDR1 KGHTA and CDR2 FQNQQP. This CDR3 is 14 amino acids long. Incomplete CDR3 DNA: TGCTCCAGCAGTCACCCGGGACAATTCACAGAAGTCTTC. Its protein is CSSSHPGQFTEVF. The complete CDR3 reads CSSSHPGQFTEVFF. The entire variable domain, with the rest obtained from reference TRBV23 and TRBJ1-1, is as follows: DAAVTQKPRYLIKMKGQEAEMKCIPEKGHTAVFWYQQKQSKELKFLIYFQNQQPLDQIDMVKERFSAVCPSSSLCSLGIRTCEAEDSALYLCSSSHPGQFTEVFFGKGTRLTVV.

A note on this clone: The genes and germline here are from mouse. Read data end 1 residue before the CDR3 end; the end is taken from the germline J gene. The sample holds other DNA sequences that translate to the same CDR3. V gene TRBV23 combines with J gene TRBJ2-4; the table calls TRBD2, which could not be checked here. The CDR3 is 15 amino acids. Germline V CDR1 and CDR2: KGHTA, FQNQQP. CDR3 bases read: TGCTCCAGTAGTTGGACTGGGGGTAGTCAAAACACCTTGTAC. It is translated as CSSSWTGGSQNTLY. The entire CDR3 protein reads CSSSWTGGSQNTLYF. Together with reference TRBV23 and TRBJ2-4, the CDR3 gives the full variable domain: DAAVTQKPRYLIKMKGQEAEMKCIPEKGHTAVFWYQQKQSKELKFLIYFQNQQPLDQIDMVKERFSAVCPSSSLCSLGIRTCEAEDSALYLCSSSWTGGSQNTLYFGAGTRLSVL.

Details on this clone: Gene names are mouse gene names. Read sequence stops 1 residue before the CDR3 end, and the germline J gene provides the missing end. V and J are TRBV23 and TRBJ2-1; the listed D gene, TRBD1, was not tested against the DNA. The CDR3 is made up of 13 amino acids. In germline, CDR1 is KGHTA, CDR2 FQNQQP. CDR3 bases read: TGCTCCAGCAGAGACAATAACTATGCTGAGCAGTTC. Its protein product is CSSRDNNYAEQF. The whole CDR3 is CSSRDNNYAEQFF.